One sample yielded the 3 T cell receptor beta chains listed below, sequenced in a study of cytomegalovirus exposure and HLA in healthy donors. PCR used 60 Vbeta primers and 13 Jbeta primers. Generated by immunoSEQ multiplex PCR, the TCRdb table keeps only in-frame clones and is missing some. The sample gives 150,000 or so clones, about two thirds of which show up once; 10% is in the top ten. The sequenced sample was PBMCs. The receptors shown here come from a man in his thirties or forties in good health and CMV-seropositive.

This clone was seen once. This chain links TRBV11-2 with TRBJ2-1; 11 bases are shared with TRBD1. The CDR3 covers 15 residues. V was pared by 4 bases and J by 7 bases, with 6 bases of the junction left unmatched. Germline loops: CDR1 SGHAT, CDR2 FQNNGV. CDR3 DNA: TGTGCCAGCAGCTGGACAGGGGGCGCAGGAAATGAGCAGTTCTTC. It encodes CASSWTGGAGNEQFF.

V usage is TRBV7-3 and J usage is TRBJ2-1, with TRBD2 identical over 7 bases. Trimming took 5 bases from V and 9 from J; bases not matched to a gene: 13. The CDR3 spans 15 residues. Germline loops: CDR1 SGHTA, CDR2 FQGTGA. This CDR3 is CASSARGDGSVEQFF. CDR3 coding DNA: TGTGCCAGCAGCGCCCGGGGGGACGGGAGTGTTGAGCAGTTCTTC.

This chain links TRBV15 with TRBJ2-7; possible D gene TRBD1, 5 bases. V lost 0 bases and J lost 1, with 7 bases in between. Germline CDR1 is LNHNV and CDR2 is YYDKDF (reference sequence). This CDR3 is built from 14 residues. CDR3 bases: TGTGCCACCAGCAGAGATGGACAATCCTACGAGCAGTACTTC. Its translation: CATSRDGQSYEQYF.